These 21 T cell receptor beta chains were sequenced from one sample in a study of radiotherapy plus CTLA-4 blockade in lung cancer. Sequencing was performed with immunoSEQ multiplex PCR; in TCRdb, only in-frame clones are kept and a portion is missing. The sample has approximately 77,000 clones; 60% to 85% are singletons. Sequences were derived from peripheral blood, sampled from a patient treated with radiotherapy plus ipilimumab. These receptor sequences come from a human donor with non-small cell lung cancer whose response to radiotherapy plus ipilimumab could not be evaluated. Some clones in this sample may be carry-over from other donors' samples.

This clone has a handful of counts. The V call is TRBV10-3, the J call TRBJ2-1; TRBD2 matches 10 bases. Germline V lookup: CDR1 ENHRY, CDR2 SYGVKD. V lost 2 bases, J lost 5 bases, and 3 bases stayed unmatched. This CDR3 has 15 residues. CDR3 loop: CAISERTSGDNEQFF. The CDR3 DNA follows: TGTGCCATCAGTGAGAGGACTAGCGGCGACAATGAGCAGTTCTTC.

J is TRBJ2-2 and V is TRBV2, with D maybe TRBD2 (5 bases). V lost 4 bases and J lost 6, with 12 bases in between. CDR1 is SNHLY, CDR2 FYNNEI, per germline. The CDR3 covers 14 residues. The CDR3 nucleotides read TGTGCCAGCAGTGGCGGTAGCGAGGCCGGGGAGCTGTTTTTT. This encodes CASSGGSEAGELFF.

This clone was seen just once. The CDR3: CASSPRDNSYNEQFF. CDR3 DNA: TGTGCCAGCAGTCCCCGGGACAACTCCTACAATGAGCAGTTCTTC. The V and J genes are TRBV9 and TRBJ2-1, with D possibly matching TRBD1 (6 bases). The CDR3 has 15 amino acids. Trimming cost V 5 bases and J 0 bases, with 12 bases left between them. Looked up from germline, CDR1 is SGDLS and CDR2 is YYNGEE. Filled out from reference TRBV9 and TRBJ2-1, the complete variable domain reads DSGVTQTPKHLITATGQRVTLRCSPRSGDLSVYWYQQSLDQGLQFLIQYYNGEERAKGNILERFSAQQFPDLHSELNLSSLELGDSALYFCASSPRDNSYNEQFFGPGTRLTVL.

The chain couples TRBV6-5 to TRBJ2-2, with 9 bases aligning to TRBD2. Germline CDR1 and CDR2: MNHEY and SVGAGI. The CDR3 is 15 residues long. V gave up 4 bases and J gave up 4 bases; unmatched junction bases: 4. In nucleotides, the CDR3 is TGTGCCAGCAGTTGGACTAGCGTCGGCACCGGGGAGCTGTTTTTT. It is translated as CASSWTSVGTGELFF.

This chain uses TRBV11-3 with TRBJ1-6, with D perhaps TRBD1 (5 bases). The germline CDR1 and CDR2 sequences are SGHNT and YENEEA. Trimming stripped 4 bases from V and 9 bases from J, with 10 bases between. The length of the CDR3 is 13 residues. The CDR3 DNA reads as TGTGCCAGCAGCTGGACACCCTTTTCACCCCTCCACTTT. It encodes CASSWTPFSPLHF. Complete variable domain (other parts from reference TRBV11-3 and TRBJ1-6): EAGVVQSPRYKIIEKKQPVAFWCNPISGHNTLYWYLQNLGQGPELLIRYENEEAVDDSQLPKDRFSAERLKGVDSTLKIQPAELGDSAVYLCASSWTPFSPLHFGNGTRLTVT.

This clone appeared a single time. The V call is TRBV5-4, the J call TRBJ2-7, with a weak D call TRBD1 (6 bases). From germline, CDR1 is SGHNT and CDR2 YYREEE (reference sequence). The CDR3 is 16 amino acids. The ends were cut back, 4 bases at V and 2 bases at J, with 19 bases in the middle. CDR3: CASSPLGAGKTYEQYF. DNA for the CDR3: TGTGCCAGCAGCCCGTTGGGGGCAGGAAAGACCTACGAGCAGTACTTC.

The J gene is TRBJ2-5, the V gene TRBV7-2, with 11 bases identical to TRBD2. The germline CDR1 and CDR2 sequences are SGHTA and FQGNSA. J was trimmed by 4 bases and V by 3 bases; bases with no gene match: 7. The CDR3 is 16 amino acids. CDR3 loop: CASSLWETSGAETQYF. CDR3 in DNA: TGTGCCAGCAGCTTGTGGGAGACTAGCGGGGCAGAGACCCAGTACTTC.

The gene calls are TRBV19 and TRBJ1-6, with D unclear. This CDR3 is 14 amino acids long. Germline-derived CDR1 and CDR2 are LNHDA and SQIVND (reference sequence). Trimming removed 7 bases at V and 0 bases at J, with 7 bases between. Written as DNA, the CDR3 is TGTGCCAGTAAAATGGCCTCCTATAATTCACCCCTCCACTTT. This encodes CASKMASYNSPLHF.

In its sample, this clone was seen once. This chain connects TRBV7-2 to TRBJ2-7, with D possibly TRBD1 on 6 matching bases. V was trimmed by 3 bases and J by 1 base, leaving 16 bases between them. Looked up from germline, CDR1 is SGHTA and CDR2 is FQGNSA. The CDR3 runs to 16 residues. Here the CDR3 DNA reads TGTGCCAGCAGCTTCGCCCCGGAAACAGGGTCCTACGAGCAGTACTTC. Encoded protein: CASSFAPETGSYEQYF.

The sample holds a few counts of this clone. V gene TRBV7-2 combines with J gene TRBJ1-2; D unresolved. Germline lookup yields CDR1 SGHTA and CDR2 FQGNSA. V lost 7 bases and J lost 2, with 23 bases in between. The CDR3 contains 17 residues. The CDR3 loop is CASTLQPGVGGNYGYTF. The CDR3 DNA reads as TGTGCCAGCACCCTCCAGCCGGGTGTAGGAGGGAACTATGGCTACACCTTC. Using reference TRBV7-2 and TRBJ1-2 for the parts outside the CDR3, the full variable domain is GAGVSQSPSNKVTEKGKDVELRCDPISGHTALYWYRQSLGQGLEFLIYFQGNSAPDKSGLPSDRFSAERTGGSVSTLTIQRTQQEDSAVYLCASTLQPGVGGNYGYTFGSGTRLTVV.

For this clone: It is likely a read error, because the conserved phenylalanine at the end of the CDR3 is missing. CDR3 in DNA: TGCGCCAGCAGCCTCGGGACTTCGAGCTCCTACGAGCAGTACCTC. This sequence encodes CASSLGTSSSYEQYL. The chain carries TRBV5-1 and TRBJ2-7, with D maybe TRBD2 (6 bases). V was pared by 4 bases and J by 0 bases, with 14 bases between. Germline lookup yields CDR1 SGHRS and CDR2 YFSETQ. CDR3 length equals 15 residues.

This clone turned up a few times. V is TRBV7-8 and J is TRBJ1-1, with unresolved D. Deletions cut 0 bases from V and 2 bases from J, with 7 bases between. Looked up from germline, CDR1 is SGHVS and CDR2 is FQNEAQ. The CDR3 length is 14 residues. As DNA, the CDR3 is TGTGCCAGCAGCTTAGCACAGTTTAACACTGAAGCTTTCTTT. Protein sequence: CASSLAQFNTEAFF. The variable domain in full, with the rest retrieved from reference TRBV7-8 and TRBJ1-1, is GAGVSQSPRYKVAKRGQDVALRCDPISGHVSLFWYQQALGQGPEFLTYFQNEAQLDKSGLPSDRFFAERPEGSVSTLKIQRTQQEDSAVYLCASSLAQFNTEAFFGQGTRLTVV.

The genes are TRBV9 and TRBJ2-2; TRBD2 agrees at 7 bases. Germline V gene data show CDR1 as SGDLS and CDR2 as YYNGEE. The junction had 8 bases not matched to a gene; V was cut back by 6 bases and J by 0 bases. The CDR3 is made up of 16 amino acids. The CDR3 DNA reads TGTGCCAGCACCCTAGCGGAGTATCCGAACACCGGGGAGCTGTTTTTT. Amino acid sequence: CASTLAEYPNTGELFF.

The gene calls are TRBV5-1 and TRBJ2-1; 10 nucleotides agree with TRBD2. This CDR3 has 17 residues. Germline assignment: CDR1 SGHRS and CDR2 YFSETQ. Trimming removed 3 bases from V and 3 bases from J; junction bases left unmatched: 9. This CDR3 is CASSSGLLAGLYNEQFF. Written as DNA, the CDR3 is TGCGCCAGCAGCTCCGGCCTACTAGCGGGACTCTACAATGAGCAGTTCTTC.

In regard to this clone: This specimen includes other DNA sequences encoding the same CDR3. CDR3 residues: CASSPQGLRSPLHF. The CDR3 nucleotides read TGCGCCAGCAGCCCACAGGGGCTGCGCTCACCCCTCCACTTT. This chain joins TRBV5-1 and TRBJ1-6; 7 bases agree with TRBD1. V gave up 4 bases and J gave up 10 bases; unmatched junction bases: 8. The CDR3 extends over 14 amino acids. Germline loops: CDR1 SGHRS, CDR2 YFSETQ.

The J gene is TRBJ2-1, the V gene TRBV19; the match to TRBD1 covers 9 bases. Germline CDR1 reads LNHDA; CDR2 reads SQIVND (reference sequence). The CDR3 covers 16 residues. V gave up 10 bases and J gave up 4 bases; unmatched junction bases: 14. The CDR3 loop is CAMDRGDGVSYNEQFF. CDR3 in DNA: TGTGCCATGGACAGGGGTGACGGGGTCTCGTACAATGAGCAGTTCTTC.

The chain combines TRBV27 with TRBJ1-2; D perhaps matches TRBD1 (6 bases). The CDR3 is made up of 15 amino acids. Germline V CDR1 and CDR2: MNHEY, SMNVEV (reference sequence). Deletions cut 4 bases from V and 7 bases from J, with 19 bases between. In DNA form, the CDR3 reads TGTGCCAGCAGTTCCCGACAGGCTTCATACCGTGGCTACACCTTC. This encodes CASSSRQASYRGYTF.

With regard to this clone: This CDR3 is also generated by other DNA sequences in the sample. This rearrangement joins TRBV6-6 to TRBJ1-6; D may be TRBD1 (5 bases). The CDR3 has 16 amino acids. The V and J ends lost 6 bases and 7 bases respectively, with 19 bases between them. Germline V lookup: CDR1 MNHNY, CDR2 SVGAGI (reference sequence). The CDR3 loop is CASSWEWGQANSPLHF. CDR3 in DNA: TGTGCCAGCAGCTGGGAATGGGGCCAAGCCAATTCACCCCTCCACTTT.

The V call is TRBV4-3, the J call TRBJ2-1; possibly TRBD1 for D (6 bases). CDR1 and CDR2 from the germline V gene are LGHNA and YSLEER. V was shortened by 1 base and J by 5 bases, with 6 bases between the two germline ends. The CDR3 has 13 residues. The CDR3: CASSQAGDNEQFF. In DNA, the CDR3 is TGCGCCAGCAGCCAAGCAGGGGACAATGAGCAGTTCTTC.

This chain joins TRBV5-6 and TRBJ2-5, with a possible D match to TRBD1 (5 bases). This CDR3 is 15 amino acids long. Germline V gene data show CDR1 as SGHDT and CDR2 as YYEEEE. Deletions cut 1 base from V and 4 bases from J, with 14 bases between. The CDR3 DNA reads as TGTGCCAGCAGCTTGATAAGGGGATTAGGAGAGACCCAGTACTTC. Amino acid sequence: CASSLIRGLGETQYF.

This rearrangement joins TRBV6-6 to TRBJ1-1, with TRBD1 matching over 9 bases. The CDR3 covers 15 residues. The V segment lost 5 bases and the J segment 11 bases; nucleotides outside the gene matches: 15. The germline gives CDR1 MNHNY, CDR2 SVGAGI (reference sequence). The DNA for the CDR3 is TGTGCCAGCAGTAGTACAGGGGGCGAAGGGCGACTGGCTTTCTTT. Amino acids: CASSSTGGEGRLAFF.